Listed below are T cell receptor beta chains from one sample, sequenced in a study of identical twins. One entry per CDR3 protein, called by TCRdb with MiXCR from the 5' RACE reads. The table lists about 280,000 distinct CDR3 sequences, more than 6.5% of them singletons, with 2.1% in the top ten. These data were likewise used in another study, on yellow fever vaccine responses in identical twins.

The sequenced sample consisted of memory (CD45RO+) T cells sorted from blood. Receptors were obtained from a woman in her late teens or twenties in good health. Each CDR3 is given with its conserved first and last residue. D genes are given only for firm matches. Rows may omit the clone size; those that give it use once, few, many or a size class.

J gene: TRBJ2-2; D gene: -; clone size: few; V gene: TRBV20-1; CDR3 protein: CSARGDRRTGELFF
J gene: TRBJ2-3; D gene: -; clone size: -; V gene: TRBV12-3/TRBV12-4; CDR3 protein: CASSLEASTGTDTQYF
J gene: TRBJ1-1; D gene: -; clone size: many; V gene: TRBV5-1; CDR3 protein: CASSSSAGKAFF
J gene: TRBJ2-7; D gene: TRBD2; clone size: many; V gene: TRBV6-5; CDR3 protein: CASSYRGRDEQYF
J gene: TRBJ2-5; D gene: -; clone size: many; V gene: TRBV6-1; CDR3 protein: CASSKEIQETQYF
J gene: TRBJ1-1; D gene: TRBD1; clone size: -; V gene: TRBV6-1; CDR3 protein: CASPDRGTGGAFF
J gene: TRBJ2-7; D gene: TRBD2; clone size: -; V gene: TRBV18; CDR3 protein: CASSPGRASGDEQYF
J gene: TRBJ2-2; D gene: -; clone size: -; V gene: TRBV12-3/TRBV12-4; CDR3 protein: CASSLAWGVKVGELFF
J gene: TRBJ1-1; D gene: -; clone size: -; V gene: TRBV3-1; CDR3 protein: CASSPGLRRRTEAFF
J gene: TRBJ2-5; D gene: TRBD2; clone size: few; V gene: TRBV7-6; CDR3 protein: CASSLGGTSGSEETQYF
J gene: TRBJ1-4; D gene: -; clone size: -; V gene: TRBV5-1; CDR3 protein: CASSLGDGATNEKLFF
J gene: TRBJ2-5; D gene: TRBD1; clone size: -; V gene: TRBV11-3; CDR3 protein: CASSLGQGVGETQYF
J gene: TRBJ1-1; D gene: -; clone size: many; V gene: TRBV6-1; CDR3 protein: CASIRGDTEAFF
J gene: TRBJ2-7; D gene: -; clone size: -; V gene: TRBV7-8; CDR3 protein: CASSHTPPGSGHTYEQYF
J gene: TRBJ2-7; D gene: TRBD2; clone size: many; V gene: TRBV28; CDR3 protein: CASSSPGLAGYEQYF
J gene: TRBJ1-6; D gene: -; clone size: -; V gene: TRBV5-1; CDR3 protein: CASSLVDRTGPLHF
J gene: TRBJ2-1; D gene: TRBD1; clone size: few; V gene: TRBV28; CDR3 protein: CASTHQGGTGARNEQFF